This TCR beta chain was sequenced for a study of blood T cell repertoires in COVID-19. Overall study: Researchers got acute and convalescent COVID-19 samples from the United States, Italy and Spain. PBMCs, B-cell-depleted T cells, or T cells provided the cDNA or gDNA that made up the material.

V shed 5 bases and J 5 bases; nucleotides not matched to a gene: 10. Germline values: CDR1 MNHEY, CDR2 SVGEGT. The CDR3 covers 16 residues. How the authors handled the data: Quantification of nucleated cells was approximated via reference gene primer amplification. The protocol was immunoSEQ multiplex PCR, while the TCRdb copy is restricted to in-frame clones and leaves out a portion. Clone size and V and J calls were adopted from that table, with D and trimming inferred from the DNA. The data contain 88,000 or so clones, 86% of them singletons. The V and J genes are TRBV6-2 or TRBV6-3 and TRBJ2-7, with 12 bases that match TRBD2. The sequencing input was peripheral blood. This sequence was found in a man in his fifties or sixties with acute or convalescent COVID-19. CDR3 region: CASSPYRTSGINEQYF. The CDR3 DNA reads TGTGCCAGCAGTCCCTACCGGACTAGCGGGATAAACGAGCAGTACTTC.